This TCR beta chain comes out of a study of T cells in Graves' hyperthyroidism and ophthalmopathy. Whole-study context: Staff took peripheral blood when the initial diagnosis was made, before any treatment began. The study, taken as a whole, reports: Most thyroid clonotypes with frequency above 0.001 were detected in blood. From stable hyperthyroidism, ophthalmopathy was set apart by a 13 V-J model.

Diagnostic assessment was based on clinical symptoms, serum thyroxine and TRAb, thyroid ultrasound and orbital computed tomography. This clonotype appeared many times. Its antigen is still unknown. The CDR3 regions of TCR beta were amplified from RNA transcripts. TCR CDR3 regions were first amplified by RT-PCR with HTBI primers. TCRdb re-analysed the multiplex PCR reads in MiXCR, keeping a single row per CDR3 protein. The data show under 350,000 distinct CDR3 sequences, roughly 23% seen once. Sequenced: blood. The clonotype originates from a woman aged 45 to 65 with Graves' hyperthyroidism.

CDR3 loop: CAWSRYQAGANVLTF. Here the CDR3 DNA reads TGTGCCTGGAGTCGCTATCAGGCTGGGGCCAACGTCCTGACTTTC. The genes are TRBV30 and TRBJ2-6; D is ambiguous. Trimming shortened V by 2 bases and J by 2 bases, and 10 bases separated the two germline ends. Germline-derived CDR1 and CDR2 are GTSNPN and SVGIG (reference sequence). The CDR3 is 15 residues long.